This TCR beta chain was identified during a study of blood T cell repertoires in COVID-19. Study-level information: The United States, Italy and Spain were the sources of the acute and convalescent COVID-19 samples. Sources were T cells, B-cell-depleted T cells, or PBMCs; the material itself was cDNA or gDNA.

Original methodology: Amplification of reference gene primers was used by the study to estimate nucleated cell counts. The repertoire was sequenced with immunoSEQ multiplex PCR; TCRdb's copy has only in-frame clones and lacks some. V, J and clone size reflect that table, while D and trimming were determined from the DNA. The sample has approximately 190,000 clones; around nine tenths are singletons. The sequence came from a woman aged 40 to 49 who had recovered from COVID-19. Input material: peripheral blood.

In DNA, the CDR3 is TGTGCCAGCTCACCAATGAAAGAGAGCGGCTACACCTTC. It specifies CASSPMKESGYTF. V usage is TRBV18 and J usage is TRBJ1-2, with D unclear. V lost 2 bases and J 8 bases, leaving 12 bases between the germline ends. CDR1 and CDR2 from the germline V gene are KGHSH and LQKENI. CDR3 length: 13 residues.